This entry lists 11 T cell receptor beta chains sequenced from one sample in a study of T cell responses to AZD1222 COVID-19 vaccine. TCRdb's copy holds only in-frame clones and misses some; the assay was immunoSEQ multiplex PCR. The table records 130,000 to 150,000 clones, around 91% of them present only once. The sequences come from peripheral blood, collected on day 0 of AZD1222 vaccination. The source is an adult in good health.

CDR3 protein: CASCLGTVDNEQFF. The CDR3 DNA follows: TGTGCCAGCTGCCTCGGGACGGTTGACAATGAGCAGTTCTTC. The J gene is TRBJ2-1, the V gene TRBV2, with D tentatively TRBD1 or TRBD2 (5 bases each). Germline V gene data show CDR1 as SNHLY and CDR2 as FYNNEI. V was trimmed by 8 bases and J by 5 bases, leaving 16 bases between them. CDR3 size: 14 residues.

This sequence joins TRBV2 and TRBJ2-6, with D possibly being TRBD1 (5 bases). The germline V gene encodes CDR1 SNHLY and CDR2 FYNNEI. The CDR3 runs 15 residues. Trimming shortened V by 5 bases and J by 1 base, and 9 bases separated the two germline ends. CDR3 bases: TGTGCCAGCAGTAAGACAGATTCTGGGGCCAACGTCCTGACTTTC. Translated, it gives CASSKTDSGANVLTF.

This chain uses TRBV28 with TRBJ2-3; D is perhaps TRBD1 (5 bases). The CDR3 loop spans 13 amino acids. Germline V gene data show CDR1 as MDHEN and CDR2 as SYDVKM. Trimming shortened V by 7 bases and J by 4 bases, and 12 bases separated the two germline ends. CDR3 nucleotides: TGTGCCAGCACGGCAGGGCGATCAGATACGCAGTATTTT. Its translation is CASTAGRSDTQYF.

The genes are TRBV7-9 and TRBJ1-5; D may be TRBD1 (5 bases). The CDR3 sequence is 14 residues long. Trimming stripped 1 base from V and 4 bases from J, with 8 bases between. The germline gives CDR1 SEHNR, CDR2 FQNEAQ (reference sequence). The CDR3 region has the DNA TGTGCCAGCAGCTTAGTGGACACGAATCAGCCCCAGCATTTT. It codes for CASSLVDTNQPQHF.

The sample holds one count of this clone. The CDR3 loop is CATSDSLPPGARWPGELFF. CDR3 DNA: TGTGCCACCAGTGATTCCTTACCTCCAGGGGCACGATGGCCCGGGGAGCTGTTTTTT. V gene TRBV24-1 combines with J gene TRBJ2-2, with TRBD1 as a possible D gene (6 bases). V was pared by 2 bases and J by 6 bases, with 24 bases between. The germline V gene has CDR1 KGHDR and CDR2 SFDVKD. The CDR3 sequence is 19 residues long.

The chain has TRBV6-2 or TRBV6-3 and TRBJ1-1; no clear D. The CDR3 runs to 20 residues. V shed 2 bases and J shed 3 bases, with 28 bases lying between them. Germline V gene data show CDR1 as MNHEY and CDR2 as SVGEGT. CDR3 nucleotides: TGTGCCAGCAGTTACCTGACTATAGAACTCGAGATTCGGCAGGACACTGAAGCTTTCTTT. Translated, it gives CASSYLTIELEIRQDTEAFF.

V usage is TRBV5-1 and J usage is TRBJ1-3; a possible D gene is TRBD1 (6 bases). V was pared by 4 bases and J by 2 bases, with 10 bases between. The CDR3 spans 14 residues. Looked up from germline, CDR1 is SGHRS and CDR2 is YFSETQ. CDR3 nucleotides: TGCGCCAGCAGCACTGGGGGGCCTGGAAACACCATATATTTT. Its translation: CASSTGGPGNTIYF.

The chain is built from TRBV18 and TRBJ1-4, with D possibly TRBD1 on 6 matching bases. Germline values: CDR1 KGHSH, CDR2 LQKENI. Trimming shortened V by 2 bases and J by 0 bases, and 10 bases separated the two germline ends. The CDR3 is 16 amino acids. Written as DNA, the CDR3 is TGTGCCAGCTCACCATTGGACAGCGCAACTAATGAAAAACTGTTTTTT. This codes for CASSPLDSATNEKLFF.

The rearrangement uses TRBV7-2 and TRBJ2-3; possible D gene TRBD2, 6 bases. Trimming shortened V by 5 bases and J by 6 bases, and 21 bases separated the two germline ends. Germline V gives CDR1 SGHTA, CDR2 FQGNSA. The CDR3 totals 16 residues. DNA for the CDR3: TGTGCCAGCAGCGCTAGCCCTCAGACTAGTTTTGATACGCAGTATTTT. Protein sequence: CASSASPQTSFDTQYF.

This clone was picked up a small number of times. The chain combines TRBV28 with TRBJ2-1, with D perhaps TRBD2 (5 bases). Trimming took off 5 bases at V and 6 bases at J, with 14 bases between the two ends. Germline lookup yields CDR1 MDHEN and CDR2 SYDVKM. The length of the CDR3 is 14 residues. The CDR3 region is CASSPHQRLNEQFF. CDR3 in DNA: TGTGCCAGCAGTCCTCACCAGCGGCTCAATGAGCAGTTCTTC.

The rearrangement joins TRBV18 to TRBJ1-1, with unresolved D. Germline lookup yields CDR1 KGHSH and CDR2 LQKENI. V lost 3 bases, J lost 2 bases, and 7 bases lay in between. The CDR3 sequence is 13 residues long. Here the CDR3 reads CASSPGSNTEAFF. For the CDR3, the DNA is TGTGCCAGCTCACCTGGGAGCAACACTGAAGCTTTCTTT.